This T cell receptor (beta chain) comes out of a study of identical twins. Study results and limitations: Not following the same donors, the study drew its conclusions from cross-sectional statistical analysis. Out-of-frame sharing of TCR alpha in monozygotic twins was underestimated by models.

Only healthy Caucasians were included as donors. Template switching introduced a universal primer site, and the cDNA bore unique molecular identifiers. TCRdb re-called the 5' RACE reads with MiXCR, one entry per CDR3 protein. There are 1.5 million to 2 million distinct CDR3 sequences in the sample; less than 40% occur only once, and about 0.25% lies in the top ten. The CDR3 is made up of 14 amino acids. The V and J ends lost 6 bases and 11 bases, in that order; junction bases with no gene match: 12. Notes on this clonotype: Its target is not known.

Specimen: cord blood. The clonotype comes from a newborn girl in good health. The chain has TRBV12-3 or TRBV12-4 and TRBJ2-5; 10 nucleotides line up with TRBD2. The CDR3 loop reads CASSIGTSVDEQYF. The CDR3 DNA reads TGTGCCAGCAGCATCGGGACTAGCGTCGATGAGCAGTACTTC.